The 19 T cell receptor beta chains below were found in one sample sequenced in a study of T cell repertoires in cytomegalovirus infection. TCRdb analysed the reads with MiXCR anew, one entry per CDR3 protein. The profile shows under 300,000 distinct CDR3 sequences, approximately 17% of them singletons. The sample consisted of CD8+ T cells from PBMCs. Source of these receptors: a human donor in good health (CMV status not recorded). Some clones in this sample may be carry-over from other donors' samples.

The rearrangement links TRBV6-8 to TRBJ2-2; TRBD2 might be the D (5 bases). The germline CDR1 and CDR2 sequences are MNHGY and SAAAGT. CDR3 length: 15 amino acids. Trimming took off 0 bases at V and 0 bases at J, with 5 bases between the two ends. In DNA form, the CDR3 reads TGTGCCAGCAGTTACTCCGGGGCGAACACCGGGGAGCTGTTTTTT. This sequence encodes CASSYSGANTGELFF.

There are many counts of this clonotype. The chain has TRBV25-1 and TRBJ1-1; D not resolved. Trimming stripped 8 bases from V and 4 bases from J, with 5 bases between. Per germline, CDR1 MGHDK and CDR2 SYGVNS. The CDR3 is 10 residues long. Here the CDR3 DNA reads TGTGCCAGCTTCGGCACTGAAGCTTTCTTT. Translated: CASFGTEAFF.

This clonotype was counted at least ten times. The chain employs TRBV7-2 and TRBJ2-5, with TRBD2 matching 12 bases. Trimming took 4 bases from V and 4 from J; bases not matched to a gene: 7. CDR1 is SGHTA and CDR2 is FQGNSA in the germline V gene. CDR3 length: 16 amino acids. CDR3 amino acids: CASSSWTSGVTETQYF. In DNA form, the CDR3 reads TGTGCCAGCAGCTCCTGGACTAGCGGGGTGACAGAGACCCAGTACTTC. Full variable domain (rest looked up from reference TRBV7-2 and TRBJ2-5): GAGVSQSPSNKVTEKGKDVELRCDPISGHTALYWYRQSLGQGLEFLIYFQGNSAPDKSGLPSDRFSAERTGGSVSTLTIQRTQQEDSAVYLCASSSWTSGVTETQYFGPGTRLLVL.

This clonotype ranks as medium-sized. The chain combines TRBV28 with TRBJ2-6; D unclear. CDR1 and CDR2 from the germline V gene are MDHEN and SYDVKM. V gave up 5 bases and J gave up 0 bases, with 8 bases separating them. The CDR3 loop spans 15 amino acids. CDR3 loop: CASSLGFSGANVLTF. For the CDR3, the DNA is TGTGCCAGCAGTCTCGGCTTCTCTGGGGCCAACGTCCTGACTTTC.

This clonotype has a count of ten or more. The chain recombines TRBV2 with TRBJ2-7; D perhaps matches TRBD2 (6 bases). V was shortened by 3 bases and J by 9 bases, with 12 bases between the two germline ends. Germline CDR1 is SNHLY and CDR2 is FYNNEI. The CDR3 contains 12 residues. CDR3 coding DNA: TGTGCCAGCAGTGATGCGGGGTTTTGGCAGTACTTC. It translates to CASSDAGFWQYF.

CDR3 sequence reads: CASSQEDSGVQETQYF. The CDR3 DNA reads as TGTGCCAGCAGCCAAGAGGATTCGGGGGTCCAAGAGACCCAGTACTTC. V usage is TRBV4-2 and J usage is TRBJ2-5; tentatively, D is TRBD2 (6 bases). The germline gives CDR1 LGHNA, CDR2 YNFKEQ. This CDR3 has 16 residues. V gave up 0 bases and J gave up 1 base, with 12 bases separating them.

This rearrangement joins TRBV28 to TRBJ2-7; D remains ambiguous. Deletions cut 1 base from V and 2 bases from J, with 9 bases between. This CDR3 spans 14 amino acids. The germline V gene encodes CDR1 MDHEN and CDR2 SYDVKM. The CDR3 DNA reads TGTGCCAGCAGTTTATTGGTGCCTCCCTACGAGCAGTACTTC. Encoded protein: CASSLLVPPYEQYF.

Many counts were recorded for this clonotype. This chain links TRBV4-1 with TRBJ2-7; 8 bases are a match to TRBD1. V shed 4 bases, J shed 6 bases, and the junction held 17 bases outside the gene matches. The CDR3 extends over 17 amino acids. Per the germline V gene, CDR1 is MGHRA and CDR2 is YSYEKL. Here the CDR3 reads CASSPVVTGQGRIEQYF. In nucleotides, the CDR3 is TGCGCCAGCAGCCCAGTGGTCACTGGACAGGGTCGAATCGAGCAGTACTTC.

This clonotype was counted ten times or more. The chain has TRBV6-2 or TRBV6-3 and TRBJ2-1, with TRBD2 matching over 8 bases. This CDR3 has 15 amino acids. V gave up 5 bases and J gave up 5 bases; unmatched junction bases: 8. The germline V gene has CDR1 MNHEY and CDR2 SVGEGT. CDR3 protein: CASSPGGGQHNEQFF. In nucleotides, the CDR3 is TGTGCCAGCAGTCCAGGCGGGGGGCAGCACAATGAGCAGTTCTTC.

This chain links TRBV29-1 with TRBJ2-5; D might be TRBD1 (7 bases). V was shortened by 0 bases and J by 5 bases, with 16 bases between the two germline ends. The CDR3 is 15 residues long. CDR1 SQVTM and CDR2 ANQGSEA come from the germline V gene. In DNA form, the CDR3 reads TGCAGCGTTGAAGATCTTCCCGGGGGACAGGAGACCCAGTACTTC. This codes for CSVEDLPGGQETQYF.

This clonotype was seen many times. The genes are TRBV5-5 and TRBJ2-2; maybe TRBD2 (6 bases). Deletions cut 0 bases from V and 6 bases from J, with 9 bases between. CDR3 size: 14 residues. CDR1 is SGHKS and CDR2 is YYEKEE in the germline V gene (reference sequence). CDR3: CASSLGGTAGELFF. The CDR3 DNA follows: TGTGCCAGCAGCTTGGGGGGGACTGCCGGGGAGCTGTTTTTT.

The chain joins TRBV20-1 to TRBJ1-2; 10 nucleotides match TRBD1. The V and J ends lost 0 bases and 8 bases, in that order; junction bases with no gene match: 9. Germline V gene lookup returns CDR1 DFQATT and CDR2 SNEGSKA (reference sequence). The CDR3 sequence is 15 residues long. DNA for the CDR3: TGCAGTGCTAGAGATCGGCGACAGGGGGCCTTCGGCTACACCTTC. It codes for CSARDRRQGAFGYTF.

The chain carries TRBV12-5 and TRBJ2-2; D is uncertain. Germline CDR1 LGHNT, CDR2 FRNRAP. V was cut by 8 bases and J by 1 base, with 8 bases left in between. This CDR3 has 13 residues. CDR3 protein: CASSAWNTGELFF. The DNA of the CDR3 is TGTGCTAGTTCCGCCTGGAACACCGGGGAGCTGTTTTTT.

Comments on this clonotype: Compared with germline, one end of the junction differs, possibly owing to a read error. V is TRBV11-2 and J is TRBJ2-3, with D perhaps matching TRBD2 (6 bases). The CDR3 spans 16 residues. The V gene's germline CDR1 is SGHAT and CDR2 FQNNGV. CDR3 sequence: CTSSLGDSGLTDTQYF. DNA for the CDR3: TGTACCAGCAGCTTAGGGGACTCGGGGCTCACAGATACGCAGTATTTT. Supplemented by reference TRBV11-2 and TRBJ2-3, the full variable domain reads EAGVAQSPRYKIIEKRQSVAFWCNPISGHATLYWYQQILGQGPKLLIQFQNNGVVDDSQLPKDRFSAERLKGVDSTLKIQPAKLEDSAVYLCTSSLGDSGLTDTQYFGPGTRLTVL.

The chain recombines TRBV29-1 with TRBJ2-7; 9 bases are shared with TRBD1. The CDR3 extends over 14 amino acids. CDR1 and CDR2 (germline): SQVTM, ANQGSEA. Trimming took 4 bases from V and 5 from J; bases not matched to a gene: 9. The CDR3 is CSVVTGTGLDEQYF. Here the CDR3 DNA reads TGCAGCGTTGTCACAGGGACAGGGTTGGACGAGCAGTACTTC.

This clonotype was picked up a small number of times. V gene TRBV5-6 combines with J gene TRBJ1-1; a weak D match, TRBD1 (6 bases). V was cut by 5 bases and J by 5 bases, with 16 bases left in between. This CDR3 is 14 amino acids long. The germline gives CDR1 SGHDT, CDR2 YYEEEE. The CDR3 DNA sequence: TGTGCCAGCAGAAAGGGGGTTGGGTATACTGAAGCTTTCTTT. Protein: CASRKGVGYTEAFF.

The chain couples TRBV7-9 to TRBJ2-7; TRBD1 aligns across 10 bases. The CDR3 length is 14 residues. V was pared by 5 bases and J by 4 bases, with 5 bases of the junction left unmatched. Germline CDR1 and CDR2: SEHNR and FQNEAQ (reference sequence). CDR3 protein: CASSIGTGAYEQYF. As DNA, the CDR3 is TGTGCCAGCAGCATCGGGACAGGGGCATACGAGCAGTACTTC.

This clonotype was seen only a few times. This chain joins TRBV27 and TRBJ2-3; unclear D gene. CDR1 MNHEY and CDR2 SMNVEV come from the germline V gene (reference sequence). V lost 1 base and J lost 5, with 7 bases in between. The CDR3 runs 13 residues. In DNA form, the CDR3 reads TGTGCCAGCAGTTTATACTCCGGAGATACGCAGTATTTT. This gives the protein CASSLYSGDTQYF.

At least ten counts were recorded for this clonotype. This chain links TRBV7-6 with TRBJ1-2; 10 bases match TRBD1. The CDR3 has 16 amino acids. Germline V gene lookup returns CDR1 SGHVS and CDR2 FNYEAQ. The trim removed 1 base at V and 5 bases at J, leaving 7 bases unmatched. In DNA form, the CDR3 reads TGTGCCAGCAGCTTAGATCCGGGACAGGGGAAATATGGCTACACCTTC. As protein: CASSLDPGQGKYGYTF. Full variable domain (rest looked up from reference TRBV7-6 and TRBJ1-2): GAGVSQSPRYKVTKRGQDVALRCDPISGHVSLYWYRQALGQGPEFLTYFNYEAQQDKSGLPNDRFSAERPEGSISTLTIQRTEQRDSAMYRCASSLDPGQGKYGYTFGSGTRLTVV.